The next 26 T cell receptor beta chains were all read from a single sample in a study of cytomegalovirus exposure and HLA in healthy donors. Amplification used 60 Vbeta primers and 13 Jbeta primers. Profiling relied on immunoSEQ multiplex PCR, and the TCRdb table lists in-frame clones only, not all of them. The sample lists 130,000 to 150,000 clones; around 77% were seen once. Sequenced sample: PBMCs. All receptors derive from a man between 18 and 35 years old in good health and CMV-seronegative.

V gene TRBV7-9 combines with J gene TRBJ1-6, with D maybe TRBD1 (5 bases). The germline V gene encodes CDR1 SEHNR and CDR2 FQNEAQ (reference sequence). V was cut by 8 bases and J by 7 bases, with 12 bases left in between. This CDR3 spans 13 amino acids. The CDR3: CASGAQTNSPLHF. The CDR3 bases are TGTGCCAGCGGGGCACAGACGAATTCACCCCTCCACTTT.

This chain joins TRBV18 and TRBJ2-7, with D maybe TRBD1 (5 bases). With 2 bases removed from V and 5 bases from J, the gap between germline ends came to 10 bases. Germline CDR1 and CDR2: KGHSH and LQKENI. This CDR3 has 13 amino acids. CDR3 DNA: TGTGCCAGCTCACCAGCTATCAGGGACGAGCAGTACTTC. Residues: CASSPAIRDEQYF. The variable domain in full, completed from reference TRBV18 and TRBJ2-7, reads NAGVMQNPRHLVRRRGQEARLRCSPMKGHSHVYWYRQLPEEGLKFMVYLQKENIIDESGMPKERFSAEFPKEGPSILRIQQVVRGDSAAYFCASSPAIRDEQYFGPGTRLTVT.

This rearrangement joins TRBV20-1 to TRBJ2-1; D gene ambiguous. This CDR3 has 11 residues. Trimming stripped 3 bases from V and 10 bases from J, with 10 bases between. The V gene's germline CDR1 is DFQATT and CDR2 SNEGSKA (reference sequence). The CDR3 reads CSARQIVEQFF. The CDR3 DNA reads TGCAGTGCTAGGCAGATTGTGGAGCAGTTCTTC.

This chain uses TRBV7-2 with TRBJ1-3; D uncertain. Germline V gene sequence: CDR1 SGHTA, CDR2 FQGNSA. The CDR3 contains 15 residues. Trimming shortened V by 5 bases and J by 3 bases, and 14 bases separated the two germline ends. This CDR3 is CASSPAGIRGNTIYF. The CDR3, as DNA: TGTGCCAGCAGCCCAGCGGGAATACGTGGAAACACCATATATTTT.

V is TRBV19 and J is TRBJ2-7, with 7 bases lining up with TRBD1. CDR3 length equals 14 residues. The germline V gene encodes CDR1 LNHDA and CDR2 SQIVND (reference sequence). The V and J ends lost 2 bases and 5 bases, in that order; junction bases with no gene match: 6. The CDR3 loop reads CASSIITGEHEQYF. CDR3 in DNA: TGTGCCAGTAGTATAATAACAGGGGAACACGAGCAGTACTTC. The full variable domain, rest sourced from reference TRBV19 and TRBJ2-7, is DGGITQSPKYLFRKEGQNVTLSCEQNLNHDAMYWYRQDPGQGLRLIYYSQIVNDFQKGDIAEGYSVSREKKESFPLTVTSAQKNPTAFYLCASSIITGEHEQYFGPGTRLTVT.

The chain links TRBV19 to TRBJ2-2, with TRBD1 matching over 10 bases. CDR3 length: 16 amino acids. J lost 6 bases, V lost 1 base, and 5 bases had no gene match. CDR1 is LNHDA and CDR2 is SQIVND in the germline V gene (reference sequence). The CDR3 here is CASSIGQGARSGELFF. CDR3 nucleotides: TGTGCCAGTAGTATAGGACAGGGGGCGAGGTCCGGGGAGCTGTTTTTT. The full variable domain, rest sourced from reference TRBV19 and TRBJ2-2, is DGGITQSPKYLFRKEGQNVTLSCEQNLNHDAMYWYRQDPGQGLRLIYYSQIVNDFQKGDIAEGYSVSREKKESFPLTVTSAQKNPTAFYLCASSIGQGARSGELFFGEGSRLTVL.

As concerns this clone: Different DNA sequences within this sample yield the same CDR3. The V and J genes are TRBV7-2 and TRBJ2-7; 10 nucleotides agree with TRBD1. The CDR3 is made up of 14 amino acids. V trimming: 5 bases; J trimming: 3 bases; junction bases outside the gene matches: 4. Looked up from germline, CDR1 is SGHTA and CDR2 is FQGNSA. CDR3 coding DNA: TGTGCCAGCAGCCCCTGGACAGGGGGCTACGAGCAGTACTTC. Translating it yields CASSPWTGGYEQYF.

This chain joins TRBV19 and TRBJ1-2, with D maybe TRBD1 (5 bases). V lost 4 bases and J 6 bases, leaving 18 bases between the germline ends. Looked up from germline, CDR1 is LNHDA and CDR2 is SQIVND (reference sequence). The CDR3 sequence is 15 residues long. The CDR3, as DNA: TGTGCCAGTAGTACGCGGGACGGACGAAAAGATGGCTACACCTTC. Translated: CASSTRDGRKDGYTF. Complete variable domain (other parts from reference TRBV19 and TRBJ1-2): DGGITQSPKYLFRKEGQNVTLSCEQNLNHDAMYWYRQDPGQGLRLIYYSQIVNDFQKGDIAEGYSVSREKKESFPLTVTSAQKNPTAFYLCASSTRDGRKDGYTFGSGTRLTVV.

The CDR3: CATSKDGGSTEAFF. CDR3 in DNA: TGTGCCACAAGCAAGGACGGGGGGAGCACTGAAGCTTTCTTT. The rearrangement uses TRBV10-3 and TRBJ1-1, with D possibly matching TRBD1 (5 bases). Trimming left V 10 bases short and J 4 bases short, with 19 bases between. Germline CDR1 is ENHRY and CDR2 is SYGVKD. The CDR3 is 14 amino acids.

CDR3 residues: CASTLGGGSQPQHF. The CDR3 region has the DNA TGTGCCAGTACCCTGGGGGGAGGTAGCCAGCCCCAGCATTTT. V usage is TRBV19 and J usage is TRBJ1-5; possible D gene TRBD1, 5 bases. CDR3 length: 14 residues. Trimming pared 7 bases from V and 7 bases from J, leaving 17 bases between. The germline gives CDR1 LNHDA, CDR2 SQIVND (reference sequence).

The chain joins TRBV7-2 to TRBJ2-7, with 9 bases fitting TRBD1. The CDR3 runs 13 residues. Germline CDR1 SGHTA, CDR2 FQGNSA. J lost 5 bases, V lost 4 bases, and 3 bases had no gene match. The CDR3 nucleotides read TGTGCCAGCAGCTCGGGACAGGGAGACGAGCAGTACTTC. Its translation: CASSSGQGDEQYF.

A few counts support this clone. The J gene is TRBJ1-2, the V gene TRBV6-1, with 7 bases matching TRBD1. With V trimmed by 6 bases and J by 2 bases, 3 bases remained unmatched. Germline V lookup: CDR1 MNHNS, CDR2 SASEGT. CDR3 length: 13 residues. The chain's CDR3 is CASSKTGNYGYTF. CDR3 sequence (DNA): TGTGCCAGCAGCAAGACAGGGAACTATGGCTACACCTTC.

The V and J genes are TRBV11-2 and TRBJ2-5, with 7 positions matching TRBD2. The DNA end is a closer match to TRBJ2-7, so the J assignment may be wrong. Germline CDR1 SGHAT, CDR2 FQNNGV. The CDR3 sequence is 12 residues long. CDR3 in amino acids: CASSLGGGEQYF. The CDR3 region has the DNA TGTGCCAGCAGCTTAGGCGGGGGCGAGCAGTACTTC.

Here the CDR3 DNA reads TGTGCCAGCAGCTCAGGGATGGGCAATCAGCCCCAGCATTTT. Translation: CASSSGMGNQPQHF. The chain carries TRBV7-6 and TRBJ1-5; D is perhaps TRBD1 (5 bases). The CDR3 sequence is 14 residues long. Trimming took 4 bases from V and 2 from J, leaving 9 bases between them. From germline, CDR1 is SGHVS and CDR2 FNYEAQ. Drawing the rest from reference TRBV7-6 and TRBJ1-5, the complete variable domain is GAGVSQSPRYKVTKRGQDVALRCDPISGHVSLYWYRQALGQGPEFLTYFNYEAQQDKSGLPNDRFSAERPEGSISTLTIQRTEQRDSAMYRCASSSGMGNQPQHFGDGTRLSIL.

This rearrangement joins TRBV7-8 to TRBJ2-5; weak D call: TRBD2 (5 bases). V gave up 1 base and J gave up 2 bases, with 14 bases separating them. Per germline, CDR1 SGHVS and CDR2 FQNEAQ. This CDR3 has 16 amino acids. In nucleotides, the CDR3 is TGTGCCAGCAGCTTAGTCGGGGTTTCTCTTCAAGAGACCCAGTACTTC. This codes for CASSLVGVSLQETQYF.

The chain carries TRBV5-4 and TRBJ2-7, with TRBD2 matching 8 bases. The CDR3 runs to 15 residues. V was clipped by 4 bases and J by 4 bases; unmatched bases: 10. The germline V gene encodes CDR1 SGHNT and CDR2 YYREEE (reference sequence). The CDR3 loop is CASSPGLAGGYEQYF. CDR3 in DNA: TGTGCCAGCAGCCCAGGACTTGCGGGGGGATACGAGCAGTACTTC.

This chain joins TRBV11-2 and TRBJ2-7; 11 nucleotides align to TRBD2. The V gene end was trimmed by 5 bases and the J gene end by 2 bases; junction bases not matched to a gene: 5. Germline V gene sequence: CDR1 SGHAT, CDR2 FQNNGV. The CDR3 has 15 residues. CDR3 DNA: TGTGCCAGCAGCCCGAGACTAGCGGGGCCCTACGAGCAGTACTTC. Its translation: CASSPRLAGPYEQYF. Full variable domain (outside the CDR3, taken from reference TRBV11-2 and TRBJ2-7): EAGVAQSPRYKIIEKRQSVAFWCNPISGHATLYWYQQILGQGPKLLIQFQNNGVVDDSQLPKDRFSAERLKGVDSTLKIQPAKLEDSAVYLCASSPRLAGPYEQYFGPGTRLTVT.

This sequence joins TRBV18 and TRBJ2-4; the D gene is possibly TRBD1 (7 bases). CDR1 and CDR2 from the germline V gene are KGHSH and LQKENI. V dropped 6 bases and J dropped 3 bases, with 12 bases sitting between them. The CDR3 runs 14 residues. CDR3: CASSRRDSKNIQYF. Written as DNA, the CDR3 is TGTGCCAGCTCCCGGAGGGACAGCAAAAACATTCAGTACTTC. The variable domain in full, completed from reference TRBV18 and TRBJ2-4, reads NAGVMQNPRHLVRRRGQEARLRCSPMKGHSHVYWYRQLPEEGLKFMVYLQKENIIDESGMPKERFSAEFPKEGPSILRIQQVVRGDSAAYFCASSRRDSKNIQYFGAGTRLSVL.

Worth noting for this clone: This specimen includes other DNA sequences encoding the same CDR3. CDR3 loop: CASSLSGLEQYF. The CDR3 nucleotides read TGTGCCAGCAGCTTGTCAGGGCTCGAGCAGTACTTC. This sequence joins TRBV5-6 and TRBJ2-7; tentatively, D is TRBD1 (5 bases). This CDR3 spans 12 amino acids. V lost 1 base to trimming and J lost 6 bases, with 8 bases between them. Germline lookup yields CDR1 SGHDT and CDR2 YYEEEE.

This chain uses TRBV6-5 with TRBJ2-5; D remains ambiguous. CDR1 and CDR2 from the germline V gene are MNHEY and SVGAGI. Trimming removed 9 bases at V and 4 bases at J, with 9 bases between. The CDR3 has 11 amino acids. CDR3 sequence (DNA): TGTGCCAGTGTTCACTCAGAGACCCAGTACTTC. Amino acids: CASVHSETQYF.

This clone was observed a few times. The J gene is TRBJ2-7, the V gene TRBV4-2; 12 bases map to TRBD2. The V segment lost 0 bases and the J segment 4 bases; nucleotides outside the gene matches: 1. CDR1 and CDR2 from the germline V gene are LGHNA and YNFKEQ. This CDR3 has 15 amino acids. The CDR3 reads CASSQDLAGGYEQYF. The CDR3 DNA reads TGTGCCAGCAGCCAAGACCTAGCGGGGGGGTACGAGCAGTACTTC.

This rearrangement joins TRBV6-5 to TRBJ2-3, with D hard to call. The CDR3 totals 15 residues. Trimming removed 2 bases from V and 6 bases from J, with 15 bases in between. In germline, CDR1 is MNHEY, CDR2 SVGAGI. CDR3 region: CASSYEGRSADTQYF. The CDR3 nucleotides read TGTGCCAGCAGTTACGAAGGCAGGTCGGCCGATACGCAGTATTTT.

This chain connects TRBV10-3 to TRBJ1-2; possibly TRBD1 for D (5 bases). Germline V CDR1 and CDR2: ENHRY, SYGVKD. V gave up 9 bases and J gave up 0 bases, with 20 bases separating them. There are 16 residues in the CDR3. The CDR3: CAILQGADNTNYGYTF. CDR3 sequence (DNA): TGTGCCATTCTCCAAGGGGCAGACAACACTAACTATGGCTACACCTTC.

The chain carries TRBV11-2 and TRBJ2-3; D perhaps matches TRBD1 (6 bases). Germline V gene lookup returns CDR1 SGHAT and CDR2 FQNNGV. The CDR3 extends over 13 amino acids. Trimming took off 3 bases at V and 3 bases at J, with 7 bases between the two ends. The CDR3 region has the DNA TGTGCCAGCAGCTTTGACAGGACAGATACGCAGTATTTT. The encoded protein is CASSFDRTDTQYF.

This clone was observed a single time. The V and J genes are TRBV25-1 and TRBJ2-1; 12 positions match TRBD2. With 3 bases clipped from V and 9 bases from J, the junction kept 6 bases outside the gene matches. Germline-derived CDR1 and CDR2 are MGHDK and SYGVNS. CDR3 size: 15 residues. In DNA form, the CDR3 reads TGTGCCAGCAGTGACCCTAGCGGGGGGGCCTTTGAGCAGTTCTTC. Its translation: CASSDPSGGAFEQFF.

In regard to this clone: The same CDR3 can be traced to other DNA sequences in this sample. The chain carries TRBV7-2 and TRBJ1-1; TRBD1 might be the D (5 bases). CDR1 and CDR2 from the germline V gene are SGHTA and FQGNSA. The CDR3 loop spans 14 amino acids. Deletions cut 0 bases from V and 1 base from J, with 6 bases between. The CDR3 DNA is TGTGCCAGCAGCTTAGCGGGGGGGAACACTGAAGCTTTCTTT. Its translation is CASSLAGGNTEAFF.